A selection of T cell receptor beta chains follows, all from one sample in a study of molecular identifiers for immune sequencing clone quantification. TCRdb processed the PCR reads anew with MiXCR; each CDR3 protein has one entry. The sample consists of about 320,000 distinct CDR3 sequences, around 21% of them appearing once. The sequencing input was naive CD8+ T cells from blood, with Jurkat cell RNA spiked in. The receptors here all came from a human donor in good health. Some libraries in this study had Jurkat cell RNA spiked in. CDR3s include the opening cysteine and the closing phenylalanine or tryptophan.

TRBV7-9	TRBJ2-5	CASSSRQREGTQYF
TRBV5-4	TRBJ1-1	CASSSLLDRDTEAFF
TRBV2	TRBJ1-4	CASDTIHNEKPFF
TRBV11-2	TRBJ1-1	CASSLGYGTTEAFF
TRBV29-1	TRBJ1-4	CSAVGGRNEKLFF
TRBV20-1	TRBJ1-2	CSARQWQADYGYTF
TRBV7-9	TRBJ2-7	CASSKGGSEQYF
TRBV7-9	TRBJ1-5	CASSLGYSNQPQHF
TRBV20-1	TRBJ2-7	CSARGTGTGGYEQYF
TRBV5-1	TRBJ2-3	CASSSSGTRPDTQYF
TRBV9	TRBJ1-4	CASSVEAGKNEKLFF
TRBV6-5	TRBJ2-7	CASSYSPGAFSEQYF
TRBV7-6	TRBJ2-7	CASSSPGQGAHEQYF
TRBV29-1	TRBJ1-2	CSVEGQGVVGYTF
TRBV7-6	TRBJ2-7	CASSLQGVDEQYF
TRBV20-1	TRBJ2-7	CSAEKGQGRFVTYEQYF
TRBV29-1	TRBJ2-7	CSVEVYTEWYF
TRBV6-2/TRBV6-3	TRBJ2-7	CASSSFSGLAGGLGEQYF
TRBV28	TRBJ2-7	CASASSAGTYEQYF
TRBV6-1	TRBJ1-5	CASSHPTGGWDQPQHF
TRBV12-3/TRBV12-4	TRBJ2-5	CASHGTSGGAEAEETQYF
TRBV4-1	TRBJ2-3	CASSQVLRSTDTQYF
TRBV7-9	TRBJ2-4	CASSQAGGSKNIQYF
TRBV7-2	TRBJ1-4	CASSWTGGGEKLFF
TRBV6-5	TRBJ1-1	CASSFGAGGLAEAFF
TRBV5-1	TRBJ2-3	CASSLGLSPGDTQYF
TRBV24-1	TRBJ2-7	CATSAGRQNYEQYF
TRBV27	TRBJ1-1	CASSELDRNTEAFF
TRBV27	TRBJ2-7	CASVSGGYEQYF
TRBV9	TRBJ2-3	CASSVGGLSADTQYF
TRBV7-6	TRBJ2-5	CASSFGQGKETQYF
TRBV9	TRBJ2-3	CASSPAPRSGADTQYF
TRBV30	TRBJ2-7	CAWSPTGLAGEQYF
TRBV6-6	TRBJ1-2	CASSPHRDRGDGYTF
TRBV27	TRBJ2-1	CASSPGTAVVQFF
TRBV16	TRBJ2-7	CASSQIQGYEQYF
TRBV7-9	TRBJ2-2	CASSLGFRADTGELFF
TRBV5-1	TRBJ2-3	CASSLGTSGGDTQYF
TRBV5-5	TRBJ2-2	CASSSYSGGTGELFF
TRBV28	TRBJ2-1	CASSSGLWGTSREQFF
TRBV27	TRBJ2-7	CASSFLAPSGYYEQYF
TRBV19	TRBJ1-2	CASSIDLFGQTTDYGYTF
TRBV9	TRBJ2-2	CASSVGQGVNGELFF
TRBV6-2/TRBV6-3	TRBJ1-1	CASSYGTGGSEAFF
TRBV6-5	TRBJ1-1	CASSTDTGRTAFF
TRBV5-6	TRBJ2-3	CASSLELATDTQYF
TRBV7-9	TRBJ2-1	CASGLVGLAVTYNEQFF
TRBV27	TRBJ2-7	CASSPKTGYEQYF
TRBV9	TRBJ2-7	CASSPPATYEQYF
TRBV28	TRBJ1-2	CASGLLLGGQSSANYGYTF
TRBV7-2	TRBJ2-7	CASSSLAGPLSYEQYF
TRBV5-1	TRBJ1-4	CASSLRTDQGEKLFF
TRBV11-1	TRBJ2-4	CASSLVPENIQYF